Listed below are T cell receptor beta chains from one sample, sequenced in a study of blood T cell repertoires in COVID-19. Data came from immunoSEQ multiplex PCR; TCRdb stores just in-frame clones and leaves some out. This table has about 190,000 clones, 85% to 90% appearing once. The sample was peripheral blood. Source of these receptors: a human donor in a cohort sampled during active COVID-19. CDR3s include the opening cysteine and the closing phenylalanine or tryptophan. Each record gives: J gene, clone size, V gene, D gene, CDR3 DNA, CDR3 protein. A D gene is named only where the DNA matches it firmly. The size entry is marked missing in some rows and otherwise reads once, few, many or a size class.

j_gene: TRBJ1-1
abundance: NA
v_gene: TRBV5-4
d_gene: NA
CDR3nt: TGTGCCAGCAGCTTGGATCCCGGGGGGAACGCTGAAGCTTTCTTT
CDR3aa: CASSLDPGGNAEAFF

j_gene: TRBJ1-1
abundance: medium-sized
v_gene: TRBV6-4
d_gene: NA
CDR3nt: TGTGCCAGCAGTGATGGAGGGCGGGCTTTCTTT
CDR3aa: CASSDGGRAFF

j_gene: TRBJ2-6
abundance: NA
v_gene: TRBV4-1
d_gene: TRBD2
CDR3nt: TGCGCCAGCAGCCCCCCTGGGGGGGCTGGGGCCAACGTCCTGACTTTC
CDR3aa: CASSPPGGAGANVLTF

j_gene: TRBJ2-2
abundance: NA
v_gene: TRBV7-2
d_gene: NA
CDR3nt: TGTGCCAGCAGCTTAGACCCAGGGGGGACCGGGGAGCTGTTTTTT
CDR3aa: CASSLDPGGTGELFF

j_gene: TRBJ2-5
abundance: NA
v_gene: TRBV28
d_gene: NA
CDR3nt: TGTGCCAGTGTGTCCACATTAAAAGAGACCCAGTACTTC
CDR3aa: CASVSTLKETQYF

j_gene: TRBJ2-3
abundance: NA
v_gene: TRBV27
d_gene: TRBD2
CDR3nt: TGTGCCAGCCGGTCCTGGGCGGGGGGCCGCACAGATACGCAGTATTTT
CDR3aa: CASRSWAGGRTDTQYF

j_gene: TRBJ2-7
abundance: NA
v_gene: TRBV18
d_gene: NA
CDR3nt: TGTGCCAGCTCATCGGGACTGAGCTCCTACGAGCAGTACTTC
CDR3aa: CASSSGLSSYEQYF

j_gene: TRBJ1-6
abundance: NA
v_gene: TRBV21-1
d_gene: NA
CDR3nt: TGTGCCAGCAGCAAGGACAGGGTCGGTTCACCCCTCCACTTT
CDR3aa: CASSKDRVGSPLHF

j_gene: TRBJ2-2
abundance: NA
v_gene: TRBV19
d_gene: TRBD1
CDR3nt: TGTGCCAGTAGTAAAGGATCCGGGACAGGCGGGGAGCTGTTTTTT
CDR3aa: CASSKGSGTGGELFF

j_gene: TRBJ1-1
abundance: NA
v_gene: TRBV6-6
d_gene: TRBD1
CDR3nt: TGTGCCAGCAGTCGACCCTCTAACAGGGGGCTGGACACTGAAGCTTTCTTT
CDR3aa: CASSRPSNRGLDTEAFF

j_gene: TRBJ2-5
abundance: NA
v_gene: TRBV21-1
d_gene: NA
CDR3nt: TGTGCCAGCAGCAATAGAGAGCTAGAGACCCAGTACTTC
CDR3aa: CASSNRELETQYF

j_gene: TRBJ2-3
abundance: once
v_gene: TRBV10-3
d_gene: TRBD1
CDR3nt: TGTGCCATCAGTCCGGGACAGGTGCAGTATTTT
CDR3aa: CAISPGQVQYF

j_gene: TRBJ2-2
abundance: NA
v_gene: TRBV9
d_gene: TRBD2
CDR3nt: TGTGCCAGCAGCCGTACTAGCGTTACCTACACCGGGGAGCTGTTTTTT
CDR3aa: CASSRTSVTYTGELFF

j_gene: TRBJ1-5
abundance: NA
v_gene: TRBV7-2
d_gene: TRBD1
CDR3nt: TGTGCCAGCAGCCCCCGTCGACAGGGGGCTCAGCCCCAGCATTTT
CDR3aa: CASSPRRQGAQPQHF

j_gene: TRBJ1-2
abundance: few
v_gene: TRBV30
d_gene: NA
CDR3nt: TGTGCCTGGAGTTCAGGGGGCTACACCTTC
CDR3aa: CAWSSGGYTF

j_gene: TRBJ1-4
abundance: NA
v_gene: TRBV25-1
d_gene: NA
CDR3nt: TGTGCCAGCAGTGACTTAGACAGGTTGTTTAATGAAAAACTGTTTTTT
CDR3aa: CASSDLDRLFNEKLFF

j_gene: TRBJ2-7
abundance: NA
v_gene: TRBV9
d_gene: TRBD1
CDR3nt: TGTGCCAGCAGCGTAGACGGGACAGATGTTTTCGAGCAGTACTTC
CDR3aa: CASSVDGTDVFEQYF

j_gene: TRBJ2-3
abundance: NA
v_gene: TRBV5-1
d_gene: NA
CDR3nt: TGCGCCAGCAAGGAGGATGCCCCGCAGTATTTT
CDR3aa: CASKEDAPQYF

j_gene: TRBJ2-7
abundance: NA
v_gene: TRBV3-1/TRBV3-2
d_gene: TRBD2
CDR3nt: TGTGCCAGCAGCCAAGTGGGCGGGGGTACCTACGAGCAGTACTTC
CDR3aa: CASSQVGGGTYEQYF

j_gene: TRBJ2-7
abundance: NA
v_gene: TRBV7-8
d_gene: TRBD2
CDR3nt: TGTGCCAGCAGTCGCAGCGGGAACGGCGACGAGCAGTACTTC
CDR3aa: CASSRSGNGDEQYF

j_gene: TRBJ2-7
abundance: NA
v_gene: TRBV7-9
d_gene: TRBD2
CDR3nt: TGTGCCAGCAGCCAGGGAGGGGCGTACGCCTACGAGCAGTACTTC
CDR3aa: CASSQGGAYAYEQYF

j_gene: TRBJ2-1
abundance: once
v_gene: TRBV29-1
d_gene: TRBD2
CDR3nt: TGCAGCGTTGAAGAGCGGGAGCCTCGGGGTGAGCAGTTCTTC
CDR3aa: CSVEEREPRGEQFF

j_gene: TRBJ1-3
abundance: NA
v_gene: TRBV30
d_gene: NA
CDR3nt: TGTGCCTGGAGGGTTAGGGGCTCTGGAAACACCATATATTTT
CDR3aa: CAWRVRGSGNTIYF

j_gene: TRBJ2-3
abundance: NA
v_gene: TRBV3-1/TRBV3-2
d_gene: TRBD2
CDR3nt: TGTGCCAGCAGCCAGCTAGCGGGGGGGGTAGCAGATACGCAGTATTTT
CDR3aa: CASSQLAGGVADTQYF

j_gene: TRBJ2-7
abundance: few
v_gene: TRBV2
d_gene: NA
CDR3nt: TGTGCCAGCAGTGGAGTGCCGAACGAGCAGTACTTC
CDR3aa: CASSGVPNEQYF

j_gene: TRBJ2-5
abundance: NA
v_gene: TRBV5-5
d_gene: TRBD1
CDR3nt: TGTGCCAGCAGCTGGGGACAGGGGTTGGCCGAAGAGACCCAGTACTTC
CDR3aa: CASSWGQGLAEETQYF

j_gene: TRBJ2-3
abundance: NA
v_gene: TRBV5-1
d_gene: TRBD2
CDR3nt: TGCGCCAGCAGCTCCCTATTTAGCGGGGCTAGCACAGATACGCAGTATTTT
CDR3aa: CASSSLFSGASTDTQYF

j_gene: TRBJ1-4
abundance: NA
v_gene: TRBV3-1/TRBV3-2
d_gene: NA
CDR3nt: TGTGCCAGCAGCCACGGGGTAACGGGGGAAAAACTGTTTTTT
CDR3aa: CASSHGVTGEKLFF

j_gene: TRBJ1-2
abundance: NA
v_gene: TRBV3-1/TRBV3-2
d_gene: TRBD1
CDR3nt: TGTGCCAGCAGCCAAGATCTCGGGACAGCCTATGGCTACACCTTC
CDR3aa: CASSQDLGTAYGYTF

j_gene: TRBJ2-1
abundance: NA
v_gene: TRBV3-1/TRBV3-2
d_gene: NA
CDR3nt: TGTGCCAGCAGCCCTTTGCGCGGGGTCTACAATGAGCAGTTCTTC
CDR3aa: CASSPLRGVYNEQFF

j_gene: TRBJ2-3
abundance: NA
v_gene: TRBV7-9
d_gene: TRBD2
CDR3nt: TGTGCCAGCAGCTTAGATTGGGGACTAGGGCAGTATTTT
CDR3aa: CASSLDWGLGQYF

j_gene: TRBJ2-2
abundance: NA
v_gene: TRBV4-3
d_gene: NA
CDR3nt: TGCGCCAGCAGCCCGGACAGACTGGAGAACACCGGGGAGCTGTTTTTT
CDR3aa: CASSPDRLENTGELFF

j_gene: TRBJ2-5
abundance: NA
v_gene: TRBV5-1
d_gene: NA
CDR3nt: TGCGCCAGCAGCTTCGGTGAGACCCAGTACTTC
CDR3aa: CASSFGETQYF

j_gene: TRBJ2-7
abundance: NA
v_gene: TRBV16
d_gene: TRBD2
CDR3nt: TGTGCCAGCAGCCAGCGGACTAGAACCTACGAGCAGTACTTC
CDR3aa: CASSQRTRTYEQYF

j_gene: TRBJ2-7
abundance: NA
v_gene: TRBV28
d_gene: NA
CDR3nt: TGTGCCAGCACTACGGGGATCGACGAGCAGTACTTC
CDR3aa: CASTTGIDEQYF

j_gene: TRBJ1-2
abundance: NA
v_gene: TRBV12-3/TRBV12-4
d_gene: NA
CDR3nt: TGTGCCAGCAGTTTAGAGGGGACATCGGGCTACACCTTC
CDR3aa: CASSLEGTSGYTF

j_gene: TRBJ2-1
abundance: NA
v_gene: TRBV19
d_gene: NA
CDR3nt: TGTGCCAGTAGTATAATCCGGGACTGGTCCTACAATGAGCAGTTCTTC
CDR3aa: CASSIIRDWSYNEQFF

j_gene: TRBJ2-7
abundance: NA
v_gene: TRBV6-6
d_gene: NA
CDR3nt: TGTGCCAGCGGCCCTAGTGGCTACGAGCAGTACTTC
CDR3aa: CASGPSGYEQYF

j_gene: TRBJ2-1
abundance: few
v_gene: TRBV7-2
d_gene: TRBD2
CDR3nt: TGTGCCAGCACAATTAGCGGGACTCACGAGCAGTTCTTC
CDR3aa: CASTISGTHEQFF

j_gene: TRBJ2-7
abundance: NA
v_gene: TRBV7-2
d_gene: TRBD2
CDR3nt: TGTGCCAGCAGCCCCCAGGGTCTAGCGGGAGCCCAGTACTTC
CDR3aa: CASSPQGLAGAQYF

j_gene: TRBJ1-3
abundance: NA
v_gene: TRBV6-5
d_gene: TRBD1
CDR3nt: TGTGCCTGCCTCCGGGACAGTGGAAACACCATATATTTT
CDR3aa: CACLRDSGNTIYF

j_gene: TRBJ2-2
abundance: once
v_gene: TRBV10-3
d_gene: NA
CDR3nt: TGTGCCATCAGTGAGCGGCCTCTCCAGGGTGTGTGGGCCACCGGGGAGCTGTTTTTT
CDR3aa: CAISERPLQGVWATGELFF

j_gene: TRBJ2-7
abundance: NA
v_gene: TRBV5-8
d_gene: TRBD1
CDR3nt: TGTGCCAGCAGCCCCCGGACAGGGGCGTTCGAGCAGTACTTC
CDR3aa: CASSPRTGAFEQYF

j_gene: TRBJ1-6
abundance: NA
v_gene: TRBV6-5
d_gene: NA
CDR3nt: TGTGCCAGCAGTTACTCTCCGGCACTCCAGGGATCACCCCTCCACTTT
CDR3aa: CASSYSPALQGSPLHF

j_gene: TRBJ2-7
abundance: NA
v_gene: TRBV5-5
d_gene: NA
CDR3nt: TGTGCCAGCAGCACGGTCGGGACACTTAACGAGTACTTC
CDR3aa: CASSTVGTLNEYF

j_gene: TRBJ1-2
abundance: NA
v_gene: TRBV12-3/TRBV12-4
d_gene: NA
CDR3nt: TGTGCCAGCACCAGGGCAGGGGGCTACACCTTC
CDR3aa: CASTRAGGYTF

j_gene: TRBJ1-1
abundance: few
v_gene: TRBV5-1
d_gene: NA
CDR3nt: TGCGCCAGCAGCTTGCGGGGAGCTCCGAACACTGAAGCTTTCTTT
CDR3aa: CASSLRGAPNTEAFF

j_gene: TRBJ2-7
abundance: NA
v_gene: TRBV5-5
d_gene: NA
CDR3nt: TGTGCCAGCCACCAACAGGGCGATTTCTACGAGCAGTACTTC
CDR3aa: CASHQQGDFYEQYF

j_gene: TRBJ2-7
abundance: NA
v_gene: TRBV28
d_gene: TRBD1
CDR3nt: TGTGCCAGCAGCAGGGGGTCCTACGAGCAGTACTTC
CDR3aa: CASSRGSYEQYF

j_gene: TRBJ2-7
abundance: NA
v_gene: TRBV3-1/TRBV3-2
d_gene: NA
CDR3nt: TGTGCCAGCAGCCTTACTGACAGCTACGAGCAGTACTTC
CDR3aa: CASSLTDSYEQYF

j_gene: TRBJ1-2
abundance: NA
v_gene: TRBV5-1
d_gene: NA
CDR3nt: TGCGCCAGCAGCCCGGCACAGAACTATGGCTACACCTTC
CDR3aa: CASSPAQNYGYTF

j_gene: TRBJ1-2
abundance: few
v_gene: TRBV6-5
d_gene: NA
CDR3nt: TGTGCCAGCAGTTACCCAGGAAGTGGCTACACCTTC
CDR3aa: CASSYPGSGYTF

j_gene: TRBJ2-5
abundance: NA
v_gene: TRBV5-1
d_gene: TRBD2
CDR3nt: TGCGCCAGCAGCCCTGCCCTAGCGGGGAAAGAGGAGACCCAGTACTTC
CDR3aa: CASSPALAGKEETQYF

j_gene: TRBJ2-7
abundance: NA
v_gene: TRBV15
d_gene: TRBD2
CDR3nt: TGTGCCACCAGCAGAGTTGGGGCGCGGGAGCTGGGCTACGAGCAGTACTTC
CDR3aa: CATSRVGARELGYEQYF

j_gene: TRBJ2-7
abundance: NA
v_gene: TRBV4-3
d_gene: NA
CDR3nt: TGCGCCAGCAGCCAATCCTGGGGGGTTGCCGAGCAGTACTTC
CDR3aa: CASSQSWGVAEQYF